Listed below are T cell receptor beta chains from one sample, sequenced in a study of technical replicates of blood from several donors. Sequenced by immunoSEQ multiplex PCR; TCRdb stores in-frame clones only, minus some. The sample holds 95,000 to 100,000 clones; 96% are singletons and the top ten take roughly 0.21%. The material sequenced was T cells isolated from PBMCs. Source of these receptors: a human donor in good health. CDR3s include the opening cysteine and the closing phenylalanine or tryptophan. D genes are given only for firm matches. The size of a clone is reported for some rows only, either as once, few or many, or as a class for expanded clones.

D gene	V gene	J gene	clone size	CDR3 DNA	CDR3 protein
-	TRBV30	TRBJ2-7	once	TGTGCCTGGAGTGTTCAGGGCTACGAGCAGTACTTC	CAWSVQGYEQYF
-	TRBV19	TRBJ1-4	-	TGTGCCAGTCAGAGGACTCTGCATGAAAAACTGTTTTTT	CASQRTLHEKLFF
-	TRBV6-1	TRBJ1-3	-	TGTGCCAGCAGACACCAGGGAGGATCTGGAAACACCATATATTTT	CASRHQGGSGNTIYF
-	TRBV9	TRBJ2-7	-	TGTGCCAGCAGCGTTTCCTACTCCTACGAGCAGTACTTC	CASSVSYSYEQYF
-	TRBV5-5	TRBJ2-7	-	TGTGCCAGCAGCTTGTGGGGGGAGTCCTACGAGCAGTACTTC	CASSLWGESYEQYF
-	TRBV23-1	TRBJ2-2	once	TGCGCCAGCAGTCGGAAAACGGGGACCGGGGAGCTGTTTTTT	CASSRKTGTGELFF
TRBD1	TRBV6-5	TRBJ1-2	-	TGTGCCAGCAGCCAGGGACAGAGGGACGGCTACACCTTC	CASSQGQRDGYTF
-	TRBV11-2	TRBJ2-1	-	TGTGCCAGCAGCCGGTCGGGAAGCTCCTACAATGAGCAGTTCTTC	CASSRSGSSYNEQFF
TRBD2	TRBV7-2	TRBJ2-3	-	TGTGCCAGCAGCTTAGCGGGCCTAGCTCCAAATAGCGGGGGATTCACAGATACGCAGTATTTT	CASSLAGLAPNSGGFTDTQYF
TRBD2	TRBV28	TRBJ2-3	-	TGTGCCAGCAGTTCCACCCTCGGGACTAGCGGGAGTACATATACGCAGTATTTT	CASSSTLGTSGSTYTQYF
TRBD1	TRBV28	TRBJ2-5	-	TGTGCCAGCAGTACGAACAGGGGGCCGGAGACCCAGTACTTC	CASSTNRGPETQYF
TRBD2	TRBV5-1	TRBJ2-4	-	TGCGCCAGCAGCCCGGCCGGGACAAGACTAGCGGGGGGGCCTGTCATTCAGTACTTC	CASSPAGTRLAGGPVIQYF
-	TRBV28	TRBJ1-2	-	TGTGCCGCCGGGCGGGTATCTGGCTACACCTTC	CAAGRVSGYTF
-	TRBV6-1	TRBJ2-1	-	TGTGCCAGCAGGATCGTGGGTTCGGGTGAGCAGTTCTTC	CASRIVGSGEQFF
-	TRBV18	TRBJ1-1	-	TGTGCCAGCTCACCACCGGGAGAGAAGGGCGAAGCTTTCTTT	CASSPPGEKGEAFF
TRBD2	TRBV6-6	TRBJ2-1	-	TGTGCCAGCAGGATGGGACTAGCGGTCAATGAGCAGTTCTTC	CASRMGLAVNEQFF
-	TRBV14	TRBJ2-1	-	TGTGCCAGCAGCCAAATACAACGGGAGAGTGAGCAGTTCTTC	CASSQIQRESEQFF
TRBD1	TRBV2	TRBJ1-1	-	TGTGCCAGGGGACAGGGACCCACTGAAGCTTTCTTT	CARGQGPTEAFF
-	TRBV7-6	TRBJ1-1	-	TGTGCCAGCAGCCCATCCGAGGGAAACACTGAAGCTTTCTTT	CASSPSEGNTEAFF
-	TRBV10-1	TRBJ2-3	-	TGCGCCAGCAGTCGGGTTCTTTCGGATACGCAGTATTTT	CASSRVLSDTQYF
-	TRBV5-1	TRBJ1-1	-	TGCGCCAGCAGTTACAGGGACACTGAAGCTTTCTTT	CASSYRDTEAFF
TRBD2	TRBV7-8	TRBJ2-7	-	TGTGCCAGCAGCAGACCCGGGACTAGCGGGAGCGAGCAGTACTTC	CASSRPGTSGSEQYF
-	TRBV5-1	TRBJ1-1	-	TGCGCCAGCAGCTTGGTGGGGGGGGCGGTTGAAGCTTTCTTT	CASSLVGGAVEAFF
-	TRBV2	TRBJ2-2	-	TGTGCCAGGGGGGCAGCGGAAAACACCGGGGAGCTGTTTTTT	CARGAAENTGELFF
TRBD1	TRBV28	TRBJ2-2	-	TGTGCCAGCAGTACCCCGACAGGGACCGACCCCGGGGAGCTGTTTTTT	CASSTPTGTDPGELFF
-	TRBV11-3	TRBJ2-5	-	TGTGCCAGCAGCCATGGGCCCAGAGAGACCCAGTACTTC	CASSHGPRETQYF
-	TRBV5-6	TRBJ1-6	-	TGTGCCAGCAGCTTGGGGTCCGGTAATTCACCCCTCCACTTT	CASSLGSGNSPLHF
-	TRBV6-6	TRBJ1-2	once	TGTGCCAGCAGCGCGACAGTTCTGGACTATGGCTACACCTTC	CASSATVLDYGYTF
TRBD1	TRBV10-1	TRBJ1-2	-	TGCGCCAGCAGTGAGTTAACCGGGACAGGGGATACGGGTTATGGCTACACCTTC	CASSELTGTGDTGYGYTF
-	TRBV10-2	TRBJ1-4	-	TGCGCCAGCAGTGAGCGGGCTTGGGAGAAACTGTTTTTT	CASSERAWEKLFF
TRBD2	TRBV19	TRBJ2-1	-	TGTGCCAGTAGGACCTTCCGACTAGCGGGGCAAAAGGGGTCCTACAATGAGCAGTTCTTC	CASRTFRLAGQKGSYNEQFF
-	TRBV2	TRBJ2-5	-	TGTGCCAGCAGGAAACAACAGGGTGCGTTAGAGACCCAGTACTTC	CASRKQQGALETQYF
-	TRBV7-9	TRBJ2-1	-	TGTGCCAGCAGCTTAGTGGCTACTATCTACAATGAGCAGTTCTTC	CASSLVATIYNEQFF
-	TRBV5-4	TRBJ1-2	-	TGTGCCAGCCGAGGCCCTGCGGGTGGCTACACCTTC	CASRGPAGGYTF
-	TRBV19	TRBJ1-5	-	TGTGCCAGTAGTATCTCTCATCTGCGGGGAGGCAATCAGCCCCAGCATTTT	CASSISHLRGGNQPQHF
TRBD1	TRBV7-8	TRBJ1-1	-	TGTGCCAGCAGCTTACCCCGGGACAGCCCATTGAACACTGAAGCTTTCTTT	CASSLPRDSPLNTEAFF
-	TRBV11-2	TRBJ2-7	-	TGTGCCAGCAGCTTAATAACCTACGAGCAGTACTTC	CASSLITYEQYF
TRBD1	TRBV4-1	TRBJ1-1	-	TGCGCCAGCAGCCAAGGAGGGGGCCGGGGCACTGAAGCTTTCTTT	CASSQGGGRGTEAFF
TRBD1	TRBV6-5	TRBJ2-7	-	TGTGCCAGCAGGACAGGGGGTGGGTCGGAAGAGCAGTACTTC	CASRTGGGSEEQYF
-	TRBV5-4	TRBJ1-1	-	TGTGCCAGCAGCTTGTATTACGGGATCCTTGTTCCGACTGAAGCTTTCTTT	CASSLYYGILVPTEAFF
TRBD1	TRBV27	TRBJ2-2	-	TGTGCCAGCTTTTCTGGGACAGGGGTCGGCGGGGAGCTGTTTTTT	CASFSGTGVGGELFF
-	TRBV7-2	TRBJ1-2	-	TGTGCCAGCAGCGCCGGGGTTTTGCGCTACACCTTC	CASSAGVLRYTF